Listed below are T cell receptor beta chains from one sample, sequenced in a study of identical twins. MiXCR was run by TCRdb on the 5' RACE reads, yielding one entry per CDR3 protein. Of a few hundred thousand distinct CDR3 sequences in the sample, approximately 10% are singletons; the top ten hold under 3.5%. The same data also went into a second study, on yellow fever vaccine responses in identical twins.

Sequenced sample: PBMCs. All receptors derive from a young woman in good health. Each CDR3 is given with its conserved first and last residue. The D gene is left open where the match is weak. The size field is filled for only some rows; it gives once, few, many or a size class.

d_gene	abundance	v_gene	len	j_gene	CDR3aa	CDR3nt
-	-	TRBV20-1	14	TRBJ2-1	CSARGIADYNEQFF	TGCAGTGCTAGAGGGATAGCGGACTACAATGAGCAGTTCTTC
-	many	TRBV3-1	16	TRBJ2-3	CASSQDPWPREDTQYF	TGTGCCAGCAGCCAAGATCCTTGGCCCCGAGAGGATACGCAGTATTTT
-	many	TRBV29-1	15	TRBJ2-1	CSVEVGVVTIGEQFF	TGCAGCGTTGAAGTGGGGGTCGTTACAATAGGTGAGCAGTTCTTC
-	-	TRBV6-6	12	TRBJ2-3	CASRDTTDTQYF	TGTGCCAGCAGGGACACCACAGATACGCAGTATTTT
-	few	TRBV5-1	15	TRBJ2-3	CASSLYGKITDTQYF	TGCGCCAGCAGCTTATACGGCAAAATCACAGATACGCAGTATTTT
-	-	TRBV9	14	TRBJ2-7	CASSSEGTGYEQYF	TGTGCCAGCAGCTCCGAAGGTACGGGCTACGAGCAGTACTTC
-	-	TRBV28	12	TRBJ1-5	CASAAYNQPQHF	TGTGCCAGCGCTGCTTATAATCAGCCCCAGCATTTT
-	few	TRBV6-5	15	TRBJ2-4	CASSYSVGSANIQYF	TGTGCCAGCAGTTACTCGGTGGGATCAGCCAACATTCAGTACTTC
-	-	TRBV12-3/TRBV12-4	15	TRBJ2-2	CASTIADRSTGELFF	TGTGCCAGCACCATTGCCGACCGCAGCACCGGGGAGCTGTTTTTT
-	-	TRBV9	14	TRBJ1-5	CASSVGADNQPQHF	TGTGCCAGCAGCGTAGGGGCCGACAATCAGCCCCAGCATTTT
TRBD2	few	TRBV5-1	19	TRBJ2-1	CASSLRLAGGPSSYNEQFF	TGCGCCAGCAGCCTCCGACTAGCGGGGGGACCAAGCTCCTACAATGAGCAGTTCTTC
-	-	TRBV6-2/TRBV6-3	12	TRBJ2-7	CASSYSAIEQYF	TGTGCCAGCAGTTATTCGGCGATCGAGCAGTACTTC
TRBD1	many	TRBV28	13	TRBJ2-4	CASSPGQGDIQYF	TGTGCCAGCAGCCCGGGACAGGGGGACATTCAGTACTTC
TRBD1	few	TRBV4-1	14	TRBJ2-7	CASSHTTGSYEQYF	TGCGCCAGCAGCCATACGACAGGGTCCTACGAGCAGTACTTC
-	many	TRBV12-3/TRBV12-4	13	TRBJ1-2	CASSTGFNYGYTF	TGTGCCAGCAGCACCGGGTTTAACTATGGCTACACCTTC
-	-	TRBV27	15	TRBJ2-7	CASELYRHKRYEQYF	TGTGCCAGCGAGTTATACCGCCATAAAAGATACGAGCAGTACTTC
TRBD1	many	TRBV9	14	TRBJ1-1	CASSGDSGTAGSFF	TGTGCCAGCAGCGGTGATTCCGGGACAGCGGGTTCTTTCTTT
-	many	TRBV5-1	13	TRBJ2-3	CASRVGLGDTQYF	TGCGCCAGCAGAGTCGGACTCGGAGATACGCAGTATTTT
-	-	TRBV18	14	TRBJ2-7	CASSPQGTNHEQYF	TGTGCCAGCTCACCACAGGGTACTAACCACGAGCAGTACTTC
-	many	TRBV6-2/TRBV6-3	15	TRBJ2-1	CASSWRGVPYNEQFF	TGTGCCAGCAGTTGGCGGGGAGTTCCGTACAATGAGCAGTTCTTC
TRBD2	-	TRBV20-1	16	TRBJ2-3	CSARAERGARFDTQYF	TGCAGTGCTAGAGCGGAGCGGGGGGCACGGTTTGATACGCAGTATTTT
-	-	TRBV20-1	15	TRBJ1-4	CSASLGPTFNEKLFF	TGCAGTGCTAGCCTGGGACCGACTTTTAATGAAAAACTGTTTTTT
-	once	TRBV18	14	TRBJ2-7	CASSPGARSYEQYF	TGTGCCAGCTCTCCCGGGGCCCGCTCCTACGAGCAGTACTTC
TRBD2	-	TRBV20-1	15	TRBJ2-3	CSARVGLDIPDTQYF	TGCAGTGCTAGAGTGGGACTAGACATCCCAGATACGCAGTATTTT
-	-	TRBV7-3	16	TRBJ2-2	CASSLMSGINTGELFF	TGTGCCAGCAGCTTAATGAGCGGAATCAACACCGGGGAGCTGTTTTTT
TRBD2	-	TRBV11-1	18	TRBJ2-5	CASTVTRLAGGLQETQYF	TGTGCCAGCACCGTAACGAGACTAGCGGGGGGCCTTCAAGAGACCCAGTACTTC
-	-	TRBV7-9	11	TRBJ1-3	CAGKTGNTIYF	TGTGCCGGAAAGACAGGAAACACCATATATTTT
-	few	TRBV3-1	18	TRBJ2-3	CASSQAFRGTARTDTQYF	TGTGCCAGCAGCCAAGCCTTCCGGGGGACAGCGCGCACAGATACGCAGTATTTT
-	-	TRBV15	15	TRBJ2-4	CATSRDRVAKNIQYF	TGTGCCACCAGCAGAGACAGGGTAGCCAAAAACATTCAGTACTTC
-	-	TRBV11-1	16	TRBJ2-1	CASSLLRSLDYNEQFF	TGTGCCAGCAGCTTATTAAGGTCTCTTGACTACAATGAGCAGTTCTTC
-	few	TRBV12-3/TRBV12-4	14	TRBJ2-7	CASTPWGTQGEQYF	TGTGCCAGCACCCCTTGGGGGACTCAGGGGGAGCAGTACTTC
TRBD1	-	TRBV15	15	TRBJ2-7	CATSRDRQGAYEQYF	TGTGCCACCAGCAGAGATCGACAGGGGGCCTACGAGCAGTACTTC
-	-	TRBV20-1	12	TRBJ2-1	CSASTGGNEQFF	TGCAGTGCTAGTACTGGGGGCAATGAGCAGTTCTTC
-	many	TRBV29-1	14	TRBJ2-6	CSVDLGPGANVLTF	TGCAGCGTTGATCTGGGGCCTGGGGCCAACGTCCTGACTTTC
-	few	TRBV27	12	TRBJ2-7	CGTGPASYEQYF	TGTGGGACTGGACCGGCTTCCTACGAGCAGTACTTC
-	many	TRBV20-1	14	TRBJ2-7	CSAPGGHVSYEQYF	TGCAGTGCGCCCGGGGGACATGTATCCTACGAGCAGTACTTC
TRBD2	-	TRBV27	14	TRBJ2-1	CASSDRTSGGRKFF	TGTGCCAGCAGTGACCGGACTAGCGGGGGGAGGAAGTTCTTC
-	few	TRBV12-3/TRBV12-4	14	TRBJ2-1	CASSSQFSYNEQFF	TGTGCCAGCAGTTCCCAATTTTCCTACAATGAGCAGTTCTTC
-	many	TRBV4-3	15	TRBJ2-2	CASSQDRGNTGELFF	TGCGCCAGCAGCCAAGACAGAGGGAACACCGGGGAGCTGTTTTTT
-	-	TRBV5-7	15	TRBJ2-5	CASSLLAISKETQYF	TGTGCCAGCAGCTTGTTAGCCATTAGCAAAGAGACCCAGTACTTC
-	few	TRBV9	14	TRBJ1-3	CASSVGSSGNTIYF	TGTGCCAGCAGCGTAGGGTCCTCTGGAAACACCATATATTTT
-	-	TRBV29-1	13	TRBJ2-7	CSVGGVFSYEQYF	TGCAGCGTTGGAGGGGTTTTCTCCTACGAGCAGTACTTC
-	-	TRBV5-4	13	TRBJ2-1	CASSPGLRNEQFF	TGTGCCAGCAGCCCGGGACTGCGGAATGAGCAGTTCTTC
-	few	TRBV2	16	TRBJ2-2	CASRFGTYEDTGELFF	TGTGCCAGCAGATTTGGGACATACGAGGACACCGGGGAGCTGTTTTTT
-	-	TRBV5-1	13	TRBJ2-2	CASSPIPTGELFF	TGCGCCAGCAGCCCTATCCCCACCGGGGAGCTGTTTTTT
-	-	TRBV5-8	13	TRBJ2-7	CASSETGLHEQYF	TGTGCCAGCAGCGAAACAGGGCTCCACGAGCAGTACTTC
-	-	TRBV25-1	15	TRBJ1-3	CASTTSGGSGNTIYF	TGTGCCAGCACTACGAGCGGGGGATCTGGAAACACCATATATTTT
TRBD1	many	TRBV6-1	15	TRBJ1-6	CASRERGQGHSPLHF	TGTGCCAGCAGAGAAAGGGGGCAGGGGCATTCACCCCTCCACTTT
TRBD1	-	TRBV7-9	16	TRBJ2-5	CASSLWGQVLQETQYF	TGTGCCAGCAGCTTATGGGGACAGGTCCTCCAAGAGACCCAGTACTTC
TRBD2	-	TRBV9	16	TRBJ2-3	CASSVAGGAYTDTQYF	TGTGCCAGCAGCGTAGCGGGGGGGGCCTATACAGATACGCAGTATTTT
-	few	TRBV10-3	15	TRBJ2-7	CAISDPGITPYEQYF	TGTGCCATCAGTGACCCCGGGATCACTCCCTACGAGCAGTACTTC
-	-	TRBV7-8	15	TRBJ2-7	CASSLYGRKPYEQYF	TGTGCCAGCAGCTTATACGGGAGAAAACCCTACGAGCAGTACTTC
TRBD2	-	TRBV28	15	TRBJ2-3	CASSTSAGVMNTQYF	TGTGCCAGCAGCACTAGCGCGGGGGTGATGAATACGCAGTATTTT
TRBD2	-	TRBV6-5	13	TRBJ2-5	CASSYGLAGAQYF	TGTGCCAGCAGTTACGGCCTAGCGGGGGCCCAGTACTTC
-	few	TRBV6-4	20	TRBJ1-5	CASSHTKPYWAENSNQPQHF	TGTGCCAGCAGTCACACGAAACCCTACTGGGCAGAGAATAGCAATCAGCCCCAGCATTTT